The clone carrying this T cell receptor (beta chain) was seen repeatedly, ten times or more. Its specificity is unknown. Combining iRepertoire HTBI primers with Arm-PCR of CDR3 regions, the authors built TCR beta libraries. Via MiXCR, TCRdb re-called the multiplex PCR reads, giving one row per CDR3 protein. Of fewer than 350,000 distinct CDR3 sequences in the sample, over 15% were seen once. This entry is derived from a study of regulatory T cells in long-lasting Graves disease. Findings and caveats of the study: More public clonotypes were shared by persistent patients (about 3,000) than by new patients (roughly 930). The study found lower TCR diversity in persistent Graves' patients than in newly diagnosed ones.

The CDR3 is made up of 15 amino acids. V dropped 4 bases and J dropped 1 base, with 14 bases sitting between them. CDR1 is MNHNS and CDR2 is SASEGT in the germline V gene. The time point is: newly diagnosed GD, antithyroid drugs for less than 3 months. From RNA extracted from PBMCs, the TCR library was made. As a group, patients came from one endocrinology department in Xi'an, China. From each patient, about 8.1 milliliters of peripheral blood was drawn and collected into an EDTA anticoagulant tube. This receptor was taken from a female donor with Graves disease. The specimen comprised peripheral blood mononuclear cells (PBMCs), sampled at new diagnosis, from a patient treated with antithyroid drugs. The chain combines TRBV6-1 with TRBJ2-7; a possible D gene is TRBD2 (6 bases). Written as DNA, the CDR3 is TGTGCCAGCAGTGCCTGGGAGGTCAAATCCTACGAGCAGTACTTC. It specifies CASSAWEVKSYEQYF.